Described below is a single T cell receptor (beta chain) sequence and its context. The data are from a study of blood T cell repertoires in COVID-19. In the study overall: The United States, Italy and Spain supplied acute and convalescent COVID-19 samples.

Enrolled through a virtual design, the participants were between roughly 18 and 89 years of age and came from 24 US areas. Participant-given clinical history determined each cohort assignment. Authors' data handling: Amplification of reference gene primers provided the estimated nucleated cell counts. Libraries were prepared by immunoSEQ multiplex PCR; TCRdb keeps only in-frame clonotypes and omits some of them. For V, J and clone size, that table is used; D and trimming come from the DNA. The sample has around 390,000 clones, around nine tenths seen once. V lost 0 bases and J lost 6, with 12 bases in between. The CDR3 extends over 14 amino acids. CDR1 is LNHNV and CDR2 is YYDKDF in the germline V gene (reference sequence).

The V and J genes are TRBV15 and TRBJ2-7; a weak D match, TRBD2 (6 bases). The sequence derives from a woman in her forties or fifties who had recovered from COVID-19. Sequencing was carried out using PBMCs or T cells enriched from blood (not recorded which). CDR3 DNA: TGTGCCACCAGCAGAGATCCGGGGGAATCCGAGCAGTACTTC. Its translation: CATSRDPGESEQYF. Based on the CDR3 plus reference TRBV15 and TRBJ2-7, the full variable domain is DAMVIQNPRYQVTQFGKPVTLSCSQTLNHNVMYWYQQKSSQAPKLLFHYYDKDFNNEADTPDNFQSRRPNTSFCFLDIRSPGLGDTAMYLCATSRDPGESEQYFGPGTRLTVT.